Listed below are T cell receptor beta chains from one sample, sequenced in a study of shared clonotypes between healthy human individuals. Libraries were prepared by immunoSEQ multiplex PCR; TCRdb keeps only in-frame clonotypes and omits some of them. The sample contains 95,000 to 120,000 clones, 68% of which appear only once. Sequencing used memory CD8+ T cells sorted from blood. These receptors all stem from a woman aged 30 to 39 in good health. Both conserved end residues are part of each CDR3. Each record gives: J gene, D gene, clone size, V gene, CDR3 DNA, CDR3 protein. The D gene is left open where the match is weak. A clone size is listed for some rows: how often the clone was seen (once, few, many), or a class if it is expanded.

j_gene: TRBJ2-7; d_gene: TRBD2; abundance: medium-sized; v_gene: TRBV4-2; CDR3nt: TGTGCCAGCAGCCAAGATGGGACTAGCGGCTCCTACGAGCAGTACTTC; CDR3aa: CASSQDGTSGSYEQYF
j_gene: TRBJ1-5; d_gene: -; abundance: few; v_gene: TRBV6-1; CDR3nt: TGTGCCAGCACTGTGGACGAGAATCAGCCCCAGCATTTT; CDR3aa: CASTVDENQPQHF
j_gene: TRBJ2-7; d_gene: TRBD1; abundance: -; v_gene: TRBV28; CDR3nt: TGTGCCAGCCGCCCGACAGGGTACGAGCAGTACTTC; CDR3aa: CASRPTGYEQYF
j_gene: TRBJ2-7; d_gene: -; abundance: -; v_gene: TRBV11-3; CDR3nt: TGTGCCAGCAGCAGTGACAAGCAAGGTGGCGAGCAGTACTTC; CDR3aa: CASSSDKQGGEQYF
j_gene: TRBJ2-7; d_gene: TRBD1; abundance: -; v_gene: TRBV4-1; CDR3nt: TGCGCCAGCAGCTACGAAGGGGACAGGGGTTACGAGCAGTACTTC; CDR3aa: CASSYEGDRGYEQYF
j_gene: TRBJ2-6; d_gene: TRBD2; abundance: -; v_gene: TRBV5-1; CDR3nt: TGCGCCAGCAGCTTGGGACCTCCGCGGGAGGGGGCCAACGTCCTGACTTTC; CDR3aa: CASSLGPPREGANVLTF
j_gene: TRBJ2-2; d_gene: TRBD1; abundance: few; v_gene: TRBV10-2; CDR3nt: TGCGCCAGCGGAGGACAGGGGGCCGGGGAGCTGTTTTTT; CDR3aa: CASGGQGAGELFF
j_gene: TRBJ1-4; d_gene: -; abundance: -; v_gene: TRBV9; CDR3nt: TGTGCCAGCAGCGTAGACGGGGATCCTACAGAAAAACTGTTTTTT; CDR3aa: CASSVDGDPTEKLFF
j_gene: TRBJ1-4; d_gene: -; abundance: -; v_gene: TRBV25-1; CDR3nt: TGTGCCAGCAGTGAAAAAACAGGGCACAGCGGTGAAAAACTGTTTTTT; CDR3aa: CASSEKTGHSGEKLFF
j_gene: TRBJ1-5; d_gene: TRBD1; abundance: few; v_gene: TRBV28; CDR3nt: TGTGCCAGCAGTTCACTCACCACAGGGGGCGGCGTCAATCAGCCCCAGCATTTT; CDR3aa: CASSSLTTGGGVNQPQHF
j_gene: TRBJ1-5; d_gene: -; abundance: -; v_gene: TRBV19; CDR3nt: TGTGCCAGTAGTCCACTAGATAGCAATCAGCCCCAGCATTTT; CDR3aa: CASSPLDSNQPQHF
j_gene: TRBJ2-1; d_gene: TRBD1; abundance: -; v_gene: TRBV19; CDR3nt: TGTGCCAGTAGTTACAGCCAGGGGGCGCGAGGTGAGCAGTTCTTC; CDR3aa: CASSYSQGARGEQFF
j_gene: TRBJ2-1; d_gene: TRBD1; abundance: once; v_gene: TRBV19; CDR3nt: TGTGCCAGTAGTATTCCCCCGGGACAGGGGAGCGATGAGCAGTTCTTC; CDR3aa: CASSIPPGQGSDEQFF
j_gene: TRBJ2-5; d_gene: -; abundance: few; v_gene: TRBV6-4; CDR3nt: TGTGCCAGCAGTCACGGAGAGACCCAGTACTTC; CDR3aa: CASSHGETQYF
j_gene: TRBJ1-4; d_gene: TRBD1; abundance: -; v_gene: TRBV29-1; CDR3nt: TGCAGCGTTCGCGGGGGCAGGGGGGATGAAAAACTGTTTTTT; CDR3aa: CSVRGGRGDEKLFF
j_gene: TRBJ2-3; d_gene: TRBD2; abundance: -; v_gene: TRBV6-1; CDR3nt: TGTGCCAGCAGTGAACTAGCGGGACCGGATACGCAGTATTTT; CDR3aa: CASSELAGPDTQYF
j_gene: TRBJ1-5; d_gene: TRBD1; abundance: -; v_gene: TRBV19; CDR3nt: TGTGCCAGTAGTAAATACAGGGGGCCCGTACAGCCCCAGCATTTT; CDR3aa: CASSKYRGPVQPQHF
j_gene: TRBJ2-1; d_gene: -; abundance: -; v_gene: TRBV7-6; CDR3nt: TGTGCCAGCAGCTTAGGGTCATATATCTACAATGAGCAGTTCTTC; CDR3aa: CASSLGSYIYNEQFF
j_gene: TRBJ2-3; d_gene: -; abundance: few; v_gene: TRBV10-3; CDR3nt: TGTGCCATCAAGGCTACAGGGAACAGCGGGAATCGCACAGATACGCAGTATTTT; CDR3aa: CAIKATGNSGNRTDTQYF
j_gene: TRBJ2-1; d_gene: TRBD2; abundance: -; v_gene: TRBV29-1; CDR3nt: TGCAGCGTTGGAGGGGTTAGCGGGAGGGAGCTTTGGGATGAGCAGTTCTTC; CDR3aa: CSVGGVSGRELWDEQFF
j_gene: TRBJ2-3; d_gene: -; abundance: many; v_gene: TRBV10-1; CDR3nt: TGCGCCAGCAGTGGTAGCGAAGCAGATACGCAGTATTTT; CDR3aa: CASSGSEADTQYF
j_gene: TRBJ1-4; d_gene: -; abundance: -; v_gene: TRBV5-1; CDR3nt: TGCGCCAGCAGCTTATGGGCAACTAATGAAAAACTGTTTTTT; CDR3aa: CASSLWATNEKLFF
j_gene: TRBJ2-7; d_gene: -; abundance: -; v_gene: TRBV7-9; CDR3nt: TGTGCCAGCAGCCCCCAGGGTGCTAGCGCGGGAAAAATCGAGCAGTACTTC; CDR3aa: CASSPQGASAGKIEQYF
j_gene: TRBJ2-3; d_gene: TRBD2; abundance: -; v_gene: TRBV27; CDR3nt: TGTGCCAGCAGTTTGGCCCCGGGACTAGCGATTGATACGCAGTATTTT; CDR3aa: CASSLAPGLAIDTQYF
j_gene: TRBJ2-5; d_gene: TRBD2; abundance: once; v_gene: TRBV4-1; CDR3nt: TGCGCCAGCAGCCAACCCCGTGGGACTATAGATGAGACCCAGTACTTC; CDR3aa: CASSQPRGTIDETQYF
j_gene: TRBJ1-2; d_gene: TRBD1; abundance: -; v_gene: TRBV5-1; CDR3nt: TGCGCCAGCAGTTCGGGACAGGGGGCTCGGGGCTATGGCTACACCTTC; CDR3aa: CASSSGQGARGYGYTF
j_gene: TRBJ2-5; d_gene: -; abundance: -; v_gene: TRBV7-7; CDR3nt: TGTGCCAGCGGGGCGGGAGAGACCCAGTACTTC; CDR3aa: CASGAGETQYF
j_gene: TRBJ1-1; d_gene: TRBD1; abundance: few; v_gene: TRBV4-1; CDR3nt: TGCGCCAGCAGCTTCCGACAGGGCCCTACGGGGACTGAAGCTTTCTTT; CDR3aa: CASSFRQGPTGTEAFF
j_gene: TRBJ2-7; d_gene: -; abundance: -; v_gene: TRBV2; CDR3nt: TGTGCCAGCAGTTACGGACACGCGGGCGCCTACGAGCAGTACTTC; CDR3aa: CASSYGHAGAYEQYF
j_gene: TRBJ1-1; d_gene: TRBD1; abundance: -; v_gene: TRBV14; CDR3nt: TGTGCCAGCAGCTTAGACTACCGGGACAGGGGAAAAGCTTTCTTT; CDR3aa: CASSLDYRDRGKAFF
j_gene: TRBJ2-1; d_gene: -; abundance: many; v_gene: TRBV11-3; CDR3nt: TGTGCCAGCAGCCTTACGCCCAGCCTCAATGAGCAGTTCTTC; CDR3aa: CASSLTPSLNEQFF
j_gene: TRBJ2-7; d_gene: -; abundance: -; v_gene: TRBV27; CDR3nt: TGTGCCAGCAAAGGACAGAGTAGGGAGCAGTACTTC; CDR3aa: CASKGQSREQYF
j_gene: TRBJ2-2; d_gene: -; abundance: -; v_gene: TRBV28; CDR3nt: TGTGCCAGCAGTTTAGCGGCAGTTCAAGCCGGGGAGCTGTTTTTT; CDR3aa: CASSLAAVQAGELFF
j_gene: TRBJ2-3; d_gene: TRBD2; abundance: few; v_gene: TRBV6-1; CDR3nt: TGTGCCAGCAGTGAAGCTTTAGCGGGAGGGAGCACAGATACGCAGTATTTT; CDR3aa: CASSEALAGGSTDTQYF
j_gene: TRBJ2-1; d_gene: -; abundance: -; v_gene: TRBV11-2; CDR3nt: TGTGCCAGCAGCCCGCCCAGCGGGTGGGGCAATGAGCAGTTCTTC; CDR3aa: CASSPPSGWGNEQFF
j_gene: TRBJ2-3; d_gene: TRBD2; abundance: -; v_gene: TRBV30; CDR3nt: TGTGCCTGGAGTACCGGGACTAGCGGAACGCAGTATTTT; CDR3aa: CAWSTGTSGTQYF
j_gene: TRBJ1-2; d_gene: -; abundance: many; v_gene: TRBV30; CDR3nt: TGTGCCTGGACTTCCGCGGCGCAGGGCTACACCTTC; CDR3aa: CAWTSAAQGYTF
j_gene: TRBJ2-7; d_gene: -; abundance: -; v_gene: TRBV1; CDR3nt: TGCACCAGCAGCCAAGACCGGGCAGCCTACGAGCAGTACTTC; CDR3aa: CTSSQDRAAYEQYF
j_gene: TRBJ2-7; d_gene: -; abundance: -; v_gene: TRBV21-1; CDR3nt: TGTGCCAGCAATACGAGCTACGAGCAGTACTTC; CDR3aa: CASNTSYEQYF
j_gene: TRBJ2-2; d_gene: -; abundance: -; v_gene: TRBV10-1; CDR3nt: TGCGCCAGCAGTCCTTTGGGGTTCACCGGGGAGCTGTTTTTT; CDR3aa: CASSPLGFTGELFF
j_gene: TRBJ2-5; d_gene: TRBD2; abundance: many; v_gene: TRBV11-3; CDR3nt: TGTGCCAGCAGCTTACCCGGGAGGGAACATCAAGAGACCCAGTACTTC; CDR3aa: CASSLPGREHQETQYF
j_gene: TRBJ2-7; d_gene: -; abundance: -; v_gene: TRBV9; CDR3nt: TGTGCCAGCAGCGTAGGGGGCGGAGGGGACGAGCAGTACTTC; CDR3aa: CASSVGGGGDEQYF
j_gene: TRBJ2-3; d_gene: -; abundance: few; v_gene: TRBV29-1; CDR3nt: TGCAGCGTTGCCCGGGACACAGATACGCAGTATTTT; CDR3aa: CSVARDTDTQYF
j_gene: TRBJ2-1; d_gene: TRBD2; abundance: few; v_gene: TRBV4-1; CDR3nt: TGCGCCAGCAGCCAAGGCACCGGGACTAGCGGACCCAGCTCCTACAATGAGCAGTTCTTC; CDR3aa: CASSQGTGTSGPSSYNEQFF
j_gene: TRBJ2-1; d_gene: TRBD2; abundance: once; v_gene: TRBV15; CDR3nt: TGTGCCACCAGAACGCTACCTTTGAGCGGGAGCGACAATGAGCAGTTCTTC; CDR3aa: CATRTLPLSGSDNEQFF
j_gene: TRBJ2-2; d_gene: TRBD1; abundance: -; v_gene: TRBV7-9; CDR3nt: TGTGCCAGCAGCATCGGACAGGGGGCCTTTTTAACCGGGGAGCTGTTTTTT; CDR3aa: CASSIGQGAFLTGELFF
j_gene: TRBJ2-7; d_gene: -; abundance: few; v_gene: TRBV5-4; CDR3nt: TGTGCCAGCAGCGTTATCGATCGGCAGGGCCCGCCCGTGGACGAGCAGTACTTC; CDR3aa: CASSVIDRQGPPVDEQYF
j_gene: TRBJ2-7; d_gene: -; abundance: -; v_gene: TRBV4-1; CDR3nt: TGCGCCAGCAGCACAATAGCGCGGGACTACGAGCAGTACTTC; CDR3aa: CASSTIARDYEQYF
j_gene: TRBJ2-7; d_gene: TRBD1; abundance: -; v_gene: TRBV5-1; CDR3nt: TGCGCCAGCAGCATTGGACAGGGCTCCTACGAGCAGTACTTC; CDR3aa: CASSIGQGSYEQYF
j_gene: TRBJ2-2; d_gene: TRBD2; abundance: -; v_gene: TRBV28; CDR3nt: TGTGCCAGCAGTTTACTAGCGGGAGGGCCGCGAACCGGGGAGCTGTTTTTT; CDR3aa: CASSLLAGGPRTGELFF
j_gene: TRBJ1-1; d_gene: -; abundance: -; v_gene: TRBV5-6; CDR3nt: TGTGCCAGCAGCTTGCCCAGTCAAAACACTGAAGCTTTCTTT; CDR3aa: CASSLPSQNTEAFF
j_gene: TRBJ1-5; d_gene: TRBD1; abundance: -; v_gene: TRBV28; CDR3nt: TGTGCCAGCAGCTACACACGATCCGGGACAGGGGGTCAGCCCCAGCATTTT; CDR3aa: CASSYTRSGTGGQPQHF
j_gene: TRBJ2-7; d_gene: -; abundance: -; v_gene: TRBV21-1; CDR3nt: TGTGCCAGCACATTCAACCGATTGGAGCAGTACTTC; CDR3aa: CASTFNRLEQYF
j_gene: TRBJ2-2; d_gene: -; abundance: -; v_gene: TRBV19; CDR3nt: TGTGCCAGTACCCCAGTCCAGAACACCGGGGAGCTGTTTTTT; CDR3aa: CASTPVQNTGELFF
j_gene: TRBJ2-1; d_gene: TRBD1; abundance: -; v_gene: TRBV5-1; CDR3nt: TGCGCCAGCAGCTGGCCCCGGACAGGGTATTGGAATGAGCAGTTCTTC; CDR3aa: CASSWPRTGYWNEQFF
j_gene: TRBJ1-1; d_gene: -; abundance: -; v_gene: TRBV7-2; CDR3nt: TGTGCCAGCAGCCTACAGGGACGGCTGAACACTGAAGCTTTCTTT; CDR3aa: CASSLQGRLNTEAFF
j_gene: TRBJ2-7; d_gene: -; abundance: -; v_gene: TRBV10-2; CDR3nt: TGCGCCAGCAGTGAGTGGGATCTCTACGAGCAGTACTTC; CDR3aa: CASSEWDLYEQYF
j_gene: TRBJ1-2; d_gene: -; abundance: many; v_gene: TRBV13; CDR3nt: TGTGCCAGCAGCCCGATGGACGGCTATGGCTACACCTTC; CDR3aa: CASSPMDGYGYTF